This T cell receptor (beta chain) is from a study of ipilimumab plus nivolumab after autologous stem cell transplantation. This CDR3 comprises 15 residues. Germline V gene sequence: CDR1 SNHLY, CDR2 FYNNEI. V lost 4 bases and J lost 6; bases outside the gene matches: 6. Sequencing was performed with immunoSEQ multiplex PCR; in TCRdb, only in-frame clones are kept and a portion is missing. Of about 16,000 clones listed, 75% to 85% are singletons. This chain links TRBV2 with TRBJ2-2, with TRBD2 identical over 9 bases. The sample here was PBMCs, taken in a trial of ipilimumab plus nivolumab as post-transplant consolidation. This clonotype originated in a male donor with diffuse large B-cell lymphoma. Written as DNA, the CDR3 is TGTGCCAGCAGTGGGGGGACTAGCAGCCCCGGGGAGCTGTTTTTT. It specifies CASSGGTSSPGELFF.